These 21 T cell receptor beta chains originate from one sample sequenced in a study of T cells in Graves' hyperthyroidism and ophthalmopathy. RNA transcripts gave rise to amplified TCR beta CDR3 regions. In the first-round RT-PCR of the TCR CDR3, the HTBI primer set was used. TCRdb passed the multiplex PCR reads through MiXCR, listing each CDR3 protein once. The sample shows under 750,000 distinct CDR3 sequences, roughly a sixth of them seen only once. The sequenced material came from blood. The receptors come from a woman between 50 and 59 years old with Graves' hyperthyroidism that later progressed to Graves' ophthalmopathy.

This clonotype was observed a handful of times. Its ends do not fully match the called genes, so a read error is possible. CDR3: CATSSGQGNQPQHF. CDR3 nucleotides: TGTGCCACCAGTTCGGGACAGGGGAATCAGCCTCAGCATTTT. The chain recombines TRBV24-1 with TRBJ1-5; TRBD1 aligns across 10 bases. Germline loops: CDR1 KGHDR, CDR2 SFDVKD. CDR3 size: 14 residues.

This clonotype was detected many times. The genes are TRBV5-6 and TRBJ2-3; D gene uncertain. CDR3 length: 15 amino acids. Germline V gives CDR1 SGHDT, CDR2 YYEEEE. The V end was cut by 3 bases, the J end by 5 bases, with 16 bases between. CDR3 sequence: CASSSRARSRDTQYF. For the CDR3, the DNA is TGTGCCAGCAGCTCCCGGGCTAGATCCAGAGATACGCAGTATTTT.

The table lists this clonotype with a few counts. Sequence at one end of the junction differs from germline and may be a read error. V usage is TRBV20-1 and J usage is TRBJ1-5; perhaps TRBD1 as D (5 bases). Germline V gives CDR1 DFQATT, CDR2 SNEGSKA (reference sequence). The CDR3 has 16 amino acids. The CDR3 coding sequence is TGCAGTGCCTTCGAGCCCCCGGGACGAAGCAATCAGTCCCAGCATTTT. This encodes CSAFEPPGRSNQSQHF.

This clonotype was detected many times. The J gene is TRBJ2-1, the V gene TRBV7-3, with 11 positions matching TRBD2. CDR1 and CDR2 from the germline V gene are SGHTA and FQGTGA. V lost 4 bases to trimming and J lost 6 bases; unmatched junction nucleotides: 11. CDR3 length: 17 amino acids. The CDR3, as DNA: TGTGCCAGCAGCTCAACCCGTACTAGCGGGAGACCCAATGAGCAGTTCTTC. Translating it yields CASSSTRTSGRPNEQFF.

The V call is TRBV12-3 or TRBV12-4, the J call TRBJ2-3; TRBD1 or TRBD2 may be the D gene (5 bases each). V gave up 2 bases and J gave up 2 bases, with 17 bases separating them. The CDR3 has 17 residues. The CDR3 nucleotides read TGTGCCAGCAGTTTAAGGGGTAGCGTCCAAAACACAGATACGCAGTATTTT. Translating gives CASSLRGSVQNTDTQYF.

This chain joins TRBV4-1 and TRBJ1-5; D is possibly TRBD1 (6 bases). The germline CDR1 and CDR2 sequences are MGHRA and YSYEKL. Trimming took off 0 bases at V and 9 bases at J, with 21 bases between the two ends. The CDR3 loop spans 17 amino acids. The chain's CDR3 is CASSQDAQGHPIRPQHF. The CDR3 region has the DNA TGCGCCAGCAGCCAAGATGCTCAGGGGCACCCCATACGGCCCCAGCATTTT.

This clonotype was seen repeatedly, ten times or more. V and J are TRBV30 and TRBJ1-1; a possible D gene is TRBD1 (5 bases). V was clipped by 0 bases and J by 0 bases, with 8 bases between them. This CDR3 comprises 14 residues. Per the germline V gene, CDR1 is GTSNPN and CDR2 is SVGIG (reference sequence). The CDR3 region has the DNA TGTGCCTGGAGTGTGTCAGGGTTGAACACTGAAGCTTTCTTT. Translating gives CAWSVSGLNTEAFF.

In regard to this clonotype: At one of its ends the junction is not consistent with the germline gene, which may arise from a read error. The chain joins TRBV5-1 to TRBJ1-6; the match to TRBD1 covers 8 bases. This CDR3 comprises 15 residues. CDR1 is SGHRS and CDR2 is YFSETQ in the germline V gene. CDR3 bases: TGTGCCAGCAGCTTGGGACGGACAGGGAATTCACCCCTCCACTTT. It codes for CASSLGRTGNSPLHF.

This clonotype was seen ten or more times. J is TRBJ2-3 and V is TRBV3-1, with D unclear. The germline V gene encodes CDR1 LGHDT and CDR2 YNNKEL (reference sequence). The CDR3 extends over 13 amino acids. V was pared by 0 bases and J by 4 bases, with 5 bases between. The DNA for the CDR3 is TGTGCCAGCAGCCAAGAATTGGCAGATACGCAGTATTTT. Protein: CASSQELADTQYF.

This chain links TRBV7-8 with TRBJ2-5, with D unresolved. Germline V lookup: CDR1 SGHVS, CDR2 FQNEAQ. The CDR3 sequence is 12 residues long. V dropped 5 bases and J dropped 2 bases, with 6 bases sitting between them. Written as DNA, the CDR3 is TGTGCCAGCAGCCATTCGCAAGAGACCCAGTACTTC. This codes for CASSHSQETQYF.

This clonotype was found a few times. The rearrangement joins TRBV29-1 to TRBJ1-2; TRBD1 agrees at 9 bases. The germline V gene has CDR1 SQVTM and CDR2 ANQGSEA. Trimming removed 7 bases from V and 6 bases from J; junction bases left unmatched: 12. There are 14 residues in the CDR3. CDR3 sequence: CSADGQGRGNGYTF. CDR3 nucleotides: TGCAGCGCGGATGGACAGGGGAGAGGAAATGGCTACACCTTC.

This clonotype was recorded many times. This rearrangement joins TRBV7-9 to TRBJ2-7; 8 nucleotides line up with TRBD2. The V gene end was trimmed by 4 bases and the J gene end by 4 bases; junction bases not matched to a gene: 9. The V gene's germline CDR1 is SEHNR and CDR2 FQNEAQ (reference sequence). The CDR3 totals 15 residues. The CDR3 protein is CASSSQAGALYEQYF. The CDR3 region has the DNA TGTGCCAGCAGCTCTCAAGCGGGGGCCTTATACGAGCAGTACTTC. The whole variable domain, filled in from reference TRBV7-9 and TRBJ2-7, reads DTGVSQNPRHKITKRGQNVTFRCDPISEHNRLYWYRQTLGQGPEFLTYFQNEAQLEKSRLLSDRFSAERPKGSFSTLEIQRTEQGDSAMYLCASSSQAGALYEQYFGPGTRLTVT.

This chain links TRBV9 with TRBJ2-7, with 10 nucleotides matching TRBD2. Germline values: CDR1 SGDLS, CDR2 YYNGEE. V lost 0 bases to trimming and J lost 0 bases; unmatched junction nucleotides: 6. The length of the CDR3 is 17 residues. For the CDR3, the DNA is TGTGCCAGCAGCGTAGGCGGACTAGCGGACCGCTCCTACGAGCAGTACTTC. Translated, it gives CASSVGGLADRSYEQYF. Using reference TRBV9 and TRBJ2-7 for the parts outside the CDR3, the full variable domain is DSGVTQTPKHLITATGQRVTLRCSPRSGDLSVYWYQQSLDQGLQFLIQYYNGEERAKGNILERFSAQQFPDLHSELNLSSLELGDSALYFCASSVGGLADRSYEQYFGPGTRLTVT.

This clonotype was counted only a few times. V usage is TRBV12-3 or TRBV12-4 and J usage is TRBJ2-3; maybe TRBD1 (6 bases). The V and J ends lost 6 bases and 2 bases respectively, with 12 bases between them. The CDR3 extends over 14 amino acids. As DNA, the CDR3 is TGTGCCAGCAGCTGGGACACGGTCACAGATACGCAGTATTTT. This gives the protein CASSWDTVTDTQYF.

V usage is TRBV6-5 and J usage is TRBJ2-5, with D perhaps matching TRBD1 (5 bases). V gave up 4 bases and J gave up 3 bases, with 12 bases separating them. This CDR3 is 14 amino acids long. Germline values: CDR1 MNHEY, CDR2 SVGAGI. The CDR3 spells CASSSALREETQYF. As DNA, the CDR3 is TGTGCCAGCAGTTCCGCCCTCAGGGAAGAGACCCAGTACTTC.

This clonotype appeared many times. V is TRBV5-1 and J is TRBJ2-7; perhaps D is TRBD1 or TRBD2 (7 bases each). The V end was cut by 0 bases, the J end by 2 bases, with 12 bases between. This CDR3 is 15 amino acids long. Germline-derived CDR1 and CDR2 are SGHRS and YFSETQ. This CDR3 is CASSLGQGGPYEQYF. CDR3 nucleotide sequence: TGCGCCAGCAGCTTGGGACAGGGAGGGCCCTACGAGCAGTACTTC.

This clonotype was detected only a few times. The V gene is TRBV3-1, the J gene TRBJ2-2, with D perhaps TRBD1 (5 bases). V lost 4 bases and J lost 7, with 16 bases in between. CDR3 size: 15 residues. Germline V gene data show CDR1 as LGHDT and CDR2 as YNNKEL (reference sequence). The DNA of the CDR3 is TGTGCCAGCAGCCCCCGGATAGGGGCGATCGGGGAGCTGTTTTTT. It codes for CASSPRIGAIGELFF.

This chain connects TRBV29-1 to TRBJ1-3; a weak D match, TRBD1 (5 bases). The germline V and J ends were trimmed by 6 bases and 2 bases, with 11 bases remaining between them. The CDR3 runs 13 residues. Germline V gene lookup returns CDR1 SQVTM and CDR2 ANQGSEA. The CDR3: CSVAGATGNTIYF. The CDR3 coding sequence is TGCAGCGTCGCCGGGGCGACTGGAAACACCATATATTTT.

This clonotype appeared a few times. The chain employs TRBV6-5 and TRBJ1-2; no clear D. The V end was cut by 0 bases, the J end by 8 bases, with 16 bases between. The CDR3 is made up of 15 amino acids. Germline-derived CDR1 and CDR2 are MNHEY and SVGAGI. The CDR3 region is CASSYSRSGTLGYTF. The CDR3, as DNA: TGTGCCAGCAGTTACTCGCGTTCGGGTACCCTAGGCTACACCTTC.

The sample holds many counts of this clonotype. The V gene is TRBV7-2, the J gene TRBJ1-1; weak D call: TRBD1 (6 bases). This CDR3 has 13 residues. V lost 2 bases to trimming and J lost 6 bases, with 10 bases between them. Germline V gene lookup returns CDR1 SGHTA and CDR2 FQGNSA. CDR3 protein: CASSLTGASEAFF. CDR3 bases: TGTGCCAGCAGCTTAACGGGGGCCTCTGAAGCTTTCTTT.

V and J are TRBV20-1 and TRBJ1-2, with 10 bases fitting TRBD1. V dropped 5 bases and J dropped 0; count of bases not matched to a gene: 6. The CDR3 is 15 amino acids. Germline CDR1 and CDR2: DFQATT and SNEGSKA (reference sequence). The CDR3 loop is CSASGQGGSNYGYTF. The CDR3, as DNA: TGCAGTGCTTCTGGACAGGGGGGGTCTAACTATGGCTACACCTTC.